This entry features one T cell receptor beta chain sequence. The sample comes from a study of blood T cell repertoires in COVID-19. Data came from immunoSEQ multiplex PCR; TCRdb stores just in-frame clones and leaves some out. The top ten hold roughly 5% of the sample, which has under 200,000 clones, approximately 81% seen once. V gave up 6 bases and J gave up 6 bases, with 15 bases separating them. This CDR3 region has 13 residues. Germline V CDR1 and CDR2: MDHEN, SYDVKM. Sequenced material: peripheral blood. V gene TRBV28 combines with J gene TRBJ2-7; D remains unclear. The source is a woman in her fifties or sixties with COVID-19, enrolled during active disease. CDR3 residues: CASSIPDLGEQYF. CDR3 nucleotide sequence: TGTGCCAGCAGCATACCCGACTTGGGCGAGCAGTACTTC.